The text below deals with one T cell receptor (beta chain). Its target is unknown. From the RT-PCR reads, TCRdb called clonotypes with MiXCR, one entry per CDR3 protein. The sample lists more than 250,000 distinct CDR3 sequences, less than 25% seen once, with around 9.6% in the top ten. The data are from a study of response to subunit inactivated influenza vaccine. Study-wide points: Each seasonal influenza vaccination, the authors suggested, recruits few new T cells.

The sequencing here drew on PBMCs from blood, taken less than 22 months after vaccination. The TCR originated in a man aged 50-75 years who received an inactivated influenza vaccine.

Here the CDR3 DNA reads TGTGCCAGCAGCCTAATGGCCGAAGAGACCCAGTACTTC. Translating gives CASSLMAEETQYF. This chain links TRBV2 with TRBJ2-5; D ambiguous. The CDR3 loop spans 13 amino acids. The V and J ends lost 6 bases and 3 bases respectively, with 11 bases between them. Germline V lookup: CDR1 SNHLY, CDR2 FYNNEI. The variable domain in full, with the rest retrieved from reference TRBV2 and TRBJ2-5, is EPEVTQTPSHQVTQMGQEVILRCVPISNHLYFYWYRQILGQKVEFLVSFYNNEISEKSEIFDDQFSVERPDGSNFTLKIRSTKLEDSAMYFCASSLMAEETQYFGPGTRLLVL.